This T cell receptor gamma chain was sequenced in a study of gamma-delta T cells after stem cell transplantation. As for this clone: The junction departs from germline at one end; a sequencing error may be responsible.

This CDR3 contains 16 residues. CDR1 EGSNGY and CDR2 YDSYNSKV come from the germline V gene. TCRdb redid clone calling on the RT-PCR reads using CATT. This sample has over 2,500 gamma-chain clones, with roughly 18% found just once. Sequences were obtained from gamma-delta T cells. The V gene is TRGV2, the J gene TRGJP. This receptor was obtained from a human donor. It is not recorded whose cells these are; they may come from a transplant donor. The chain's CDR3 is CATWDGQELGKKIKVF. DNA of the CDR3: TGTGCCACCTGGGACGGGCAGGAGTTGGGCAAAAAAATCAAGGTATTT.